This TCR beta chain was documented in a study of blood T cells in healthy people across ages. The study, taken as a whole, reports: Investigators viewed diversity estimates from one million T cells as underestimates, the study reported.

Concerning this clonotype itself: Its antigen remains unidentified.

Primed by a sample-barcoded 5' primer and a J-beta primer mix, a second PCR proceeded for roughly 6 to 12 cycles. Each of the cDNA molecules was tagged by a template-switch adaptor with 12 random nucleotides. TCRdb analysed the 5' RACE reads with MiXCR anew, one entry per CDR3 protein. The repertoire holds 500,000 to 650,000 distinct CDR3 sequences, with about 26% as singletons. Per sample, at least 5 micrograms of total RNA were extracted. The CDR3 has 16 residues. The germline V gene encodes CDR1 SGHDT and CDR2 YYEEEE. V gave up 4 bases and J gave up 3 bases; unmatched junction bases: 7. The sample also formed part of further work on T cells of mothers and their children. That report notes: There was no detection of any persistent microchimeric T cell clones.

The TCR originated in a boy younger than 10 in good health. Specimen: blood. The chain uses TRBV5-6 and TRBJ2-4, with 10 nucleotides matching TRBD1. The CDR3 spells CASSPGTGESKNIQYF. The CDR3 coding sequence is TGTGCCAGCAGCCCCGGGACAGGGGAGAGCAAAAACATTCAGTACTTC.